The 24 T cell receptor beta chains reported below all come from one sample, sequenced in a study of shared clonotypes between healthy human individuals. The naive CD8 subset, CD45RO-negative cells positively selected for CCR7, excluded terminally differentiated effector memory CD45RA+ cells. Only in-frame clones appear in the TCRdb table, and some are missing; sequencing was by immunoSEQ multiplex PCR. The sample lists under 1 million clones; 90% to 97% were seen once. The sequenced material came from naive CD8+ T cells sorted from blood. These receptors were taken from a man aged 25-45 years in good health.

This sequence joins TRBV29-1 and TRBJ1-1, with D possibly matching TRBD1 (6 bases). There are 13 residues in the CDR3. Germline CDR1 reads SQVTM; CDR2 reads ANQGSEA. V lost 1 base to trimming and J lost 1 base, with 7 bases between them. The CDR3 protein is CSVEAGQNTEAFF. CDR3 sequence (DNA): TGCAGCGTTGAAGCGGGACAGAACACTGAAGCTTTCTTT.

V and J are TRBV5-1 and TRBJ2-1; 14 nucleotides match TRBD2. This CDR3 region has 19 residues. Germline trimming cut 4 bases from V and 5 bases from J; bases unmatched to any gene: 14. CDR1 and CDR2 from the germline V gene are SGHRS and YFSETQ. CDR3 amino acids: CASSPYSWTSGRSDNEQFF. The CDR3 DNA sequence: TGCGCCAGCAGCCCTTACTCTTGGACTAGCGGGAGGTCTGACAATGAGCAGTTCTTC.

This clone was recorded only once. V gene TRBV21-1 combines with J gene TRBJ1-5; the table's D call of TRBD1 was not tested on the DNA. TRBV21-1 is listed as a pseudogene. This CDR3 has 17 residues. The CDR3 region has the DNA TGTGCCAGCAGCAAAGGGGACAGTACCTATAGCAATCAGCCCCAGCATTTT. Its protein is CASSKGDSTYSNQPQHF.

The CDR3 loop reads CSVANGSENTGELFF. The CDR3 DNA follows: TGCAGCGTTGCAAACGGGAGTGAGAACACCGGGGAGCTGTTTTTT. The V gene is TRBV29-1, the J gene TRBJ2-2; weak D call: TRBD2 (6 bases). Trimming cost V 4 bases and J 1 base, with 13 bases left between them. This CDR3 is 15 amino acids long. CDR1 and CDR2 from the germline V gene are SQVTM and ANQGSEA.

As DNA, the CDR3 is TGTGCCAGCAAACCGGGATGGACAGATACGCAGTATTTT. Translating gives CASKPGWTDTQYF. J is TRBJ2-3 and V is TRBV27; tentatively, D is TRBD2 (5 bases). V was trimmed by 7 bases and J by 3 bases, leaving 11 bases between them. CDR3 length equals 13 residues. Germline CDR1 is MNHEY and CDR2 is SMNVEV (reference sequence).

Concerning this clone itself: Other DNA sequences from this sample encode an identical CDR3 as well. J is TRBJ2-7 and V is TRBV27; tentative D call: TRBD2 (5 bases). Trimming removed 0 bases at V and 3 bases at J, with 9 bases between. The germline gives CDR1 MNHEY, CDR2 SMNVEV (reference sequence). CDR3 length: 14 residues. In DNA, the CDR3 is TGTGCCAGCAGTTTATCTGCCAGCGGCTACGAGCAGTACTTC. It is translated as CASSLSASGYEQYF.

This clone was detected only once. Other DNA sequences in this sample translate to the same CDR3. The chain joins TRBV7-9 to TRBJ2-7, with a possible D match to TRBD2 (6 bases). Per the germline V gene, CDR1 is SEHNR and CDR2 is FQNEAQ (reference sequence). V was trimmed by 5 bases and J by 3 bases, leaving 8 bases between them. There are 12 residues in the CDR3. The CDR3: CASSTGLYEQYF. The DNA of the CDR3 is TGTGCCAGCAGCACGGGACTCTACGAGCAGTACTTC. Supplemented by reference TRBV7-9 and TRBJ2-7, the full variable domain reads DTGVSQNPRHKITKRGQNVTFRCDPISEHNRLYWYRQTLGQGPEFLTYFQNEAQLEKSRLLSDRFSAERPKGSFSTLEIQRTEQGDSAMYLCASSTGLYEQYFGPGTRLTVT.

The chain carries TRBV14 and TRBJ2-7; 11 bases line up with TRBD2. The V and J ends lost 4 bases and 0 bases, in that order; junction bases with no gene match: 5. Germline lookup yields CDR1 SGHDN and CDR2 FVKESK. This CDR3 is built from 16 residues. The CDR3 nucleotides are TGTGCCAGCAGCCGTACCCTAGCGGGAGGCTCCTACGAGCAGTACTTC. It is translated as CASSRTLAGGSYEQYF. The full variable domain, with the rest looked up from reference TRBV14 and TRBJ2-7, is EAGVTQFPSHSVIEKGQTVTLRCDPISGHDNLYWYRRVMGKEIKFLLHFVKESKQDESGMPNNRFLAERTGGTYSTLKVQPAELEDSGVYFCASSRTLAGGSYEQYFGPGTRLTVT.

The V gene is TRBV7-9, the J gene TRBJ2-2; possible D gene TRBD1, 5 bases. The CDR3 has 15 amino acids. With 5 bases removed from V and 2 bases from J, the gap between germline ends came to 12 bases. Per germline, CDR1 SEHNR and CDR2 FQNEAQ (reference sequence). The CDR3 spells CASSPEGVNTGELFF. The CDR3, as DNA: TGTGCCAGCAGCCCTGAAGGGGTTAACACCGGGGAGCTGTTTTTT.

The chain links TRBV7-9 to TRBJ2-1, with D unclear. The length of the CDR3 is 12 residues. The V end lost 2 bases, the J end lost 8 bases, and 7 bases lay between the germline ends. CDR1 and CDR2 from the germline V gene are SEHNR and FQNEAQ (reference sequence). CDR3 DNA sequence: TGTGCCAGCAGCTTAAGGGTAGATGAGCAGTTCTTC. This translates into CASSLRVDEQFF.

The rearrangement uses TRBV7-9 and TRBJ2-3; D is ambiguous. The germline CDR1 and CDR2 sequences are SEHNR and FQNEAQ (reference sequence). This CDR3 is built from 13 residues. Trimming stripped 5 bases from V and 3 bases from J, with 9 bases between. CDR3 sequence: CASSPMETDTQYF. CDR3 nucleotides: TGTGCCAGCAGCCCAATGGAGACAGATACGCAGTATTTT.

The rearrangement links TRBV27 to TRBJ2-1, with 11 bases aligning to TRBD2. J lost 9 bases, V lost 3 bases, and 7 bases had no gene match. The germline CDR1 and CDR2 sequences are MNHEY and SMNVEV (reference sequence). The CDR3 extends over 15 amino acids. The CDR3 sequence is CASSFGLAGGGEQFF. The CDR3 region has the DNA TGTGCCAGCAGTTTCGGTCTAGCGGGAGGTGGTGAGCAGTTCTTC.

The V gene is TRBV7-7, the J gene TRBJ2-2; perhaps TRBD2 as D (5 bases). The V gene's germline CDR1 is SSHAT and CDR2 FNYEAQ (reference sequence). This CDR3 has 13 residues. V was clipped by 4 bases and J by 7 bases, with 10 bases between them. CDR3 sequence reads: CASSYYSGGELFF. CDR3 sequence (DNA): TGTGCCAGCAGCTACTACAGCGGCGGGGAGCTGTTTTTT.

The chain carries TRBV19 and TRBJ2-1, with 11 bases lining up with TRBD2. V trimming: 6 bases; J trimming: 2 bases; junction bases outside the gene matches: 9. Germline-derived CDR1 and CDR2 are LNHDA and SQIVND (reference sequence). The CDR3 sequence is 17 residues long. CDR3: CASSYSAGLAAYNEQFF. CDR3 nucleotide sequence: TGTGCCAGTAGCTATTCAGCGGGACTAGCGGCCTACAATGAGCAGTTCTTC.

The J gene is TRBJ1-1, the V gene TRBV5-1; no firm D call. The CDR3 is 12 amino acids. V gave up 0 bases and J gave up 11 bases, with 11 bases separating them. Germline V lookup: CDR1 SGHRS, CDR2 YFSETQ. The CDR3 loop reads CASSLGDGFAFF. The CDR3 coding sequence is TGCGCCAGCAGCTTGGGTGATGGGTTCGCTTTCTTT. Full variable domain (outside the CDR3, taken from reference TRBV5-1 and TRBJ1-1): KAGVTQTPRYLIKTRGQQVTLSCSPISGHRSVSWYQQTPGQGLQFLFEYFSETQRNKGNFPGRFSGRQFSNSRSEMNVSTLELGDSALYLCASSLGDGFAFFGQGTRLTVV.

This sequence joins TRBV27 and TRBJ2-2; D unresolved. The CDR3 length is 14 residues. The ends were cut back, 3 bases at V and 8 bases at J, with 13 bases in the middle. In germline, CDR1 is MNHEY, CDR2 SMNVEV (reference sequence). The CDR3 loop reads CASSLEQSEGELFF. The CDR3 bases are TGTGCCAGCAGTTTGGAGCAGTCGGAAGGGGAGCTGTTTTTT.

The rearrangement links TRBV1 to TRBJ2-3; the listed D gene, TRBD2, was not tested against the DNA. TRBV1 is marked as a pseudogene. This CDR3 spans 17 amino acids. The DNA of the CDR3 is TGCACCAGCAGCCAAGATCACCTAGCGGAACCCACAGATACGCAGTATTTT. Amino acid sequence: CTSSQDHLAEPTDTQYF.

The chain couples TRBV7-6 to TRBJ2-7; D is possibly TRBD1 (6 bases). Between the trimmed V and J ends, which lost 0 bases and 5 bases, there was a span of 14 bases. Germline V lookup: CDR1 SGHVS, CDR2 FNYEAQ. CDR3 length: 15 amino acids. The chain's CDR3 is CASSLARRGSDEQYF. The CDR3 DNA reads as TGTGCCAGCAGCTTAGCGCGCAGGGGCAGTGACGAGCAGTACTTC.

This clone was recorded only once. The rearrangement uses TRBV9 and TRBJ2-1, with TRBD2 matching 12 bases. Trimming at V came to 3 bases and at J to 4 bases, leaving 11 bases not matched to a gene. Per the germline V gene, CDR1 is SGDLS and CDR2 is YYNGEE. The CDR3 totals 18 residues. The CDR3, as DNA: TGTGCCAGCAGCGCGGCGACTAGCGGGAGTCTATCTTACAATGAGCAGTTCTTC. This translates into CASSAATSGSLSYNEQFF.

The chain joins TRBV7-9 to TRBJ2-7; 11 nucleotides match TRBD2. CDR1 is SEHNR, CDR2 FQNEAQ, per germline (reference sequence). J lost 5 bases, V lost 4 bases, and 4 bases had no gene match. The CDR3 is 14 residues long. Here the CDR3 reads CASSSGLAEHEQYF. Written as DNA, the CDR3 is TGTGCCAGCAGCTCGGGACTAGCGGAACACGAGCAGTACTTC.

The V call is TRBV29-1, the J call TRBJ2-1; 10 bases agree with TRBD1. CDR3 length equals 13 residues. J lost 6 bases, V lost 7 bases, and 6 bases had no gene match. CDR1 is SQVTM and CDR2 is ANQGSEA in the germline V gene. The CDR3 region is CSATGTGVNEQFF. DNA of the CDR3: TGCAGCGCCACCGGGACAGGGGTCAATGAGCAGTTCTTC.

The chain employs TRBV7-2 and TRBJ2-7; the D is unclear. Germline V lookup: CDR1 SGHTA, CDR2 FQGNSA. This CDR3 contains 12 residues. Trimming stripped 6 bases from V and 4 bases from J, with 10 bases between. The CDR3 DNA reads TGTGCCAGCAGTTTCCCCTCGTACGAGCAGTACTTC. Amino acid sequence: CASSFPSYEQYF.

This clone was recorded only once. CDR3 sequence reads: CASSLKLGGTTTVGYTF. The CDR3 DNA reads TGTGCCAGCAGCCTGAAACTAGGTGGTACTACGACTGTTGGCTACACCTTC. The rearrangement links TRBV13 to TRBJ1-2; D call uncertain. This CDR3 has 17 residues. Germline V gene sequence: CDR1 PRHDT, CDR2 FYEKMQ (reference sequence). V lost 5 bases and J 7 bases, leaving 26 bases between the germline ends.

The V and J genes are TRBV7-9 and TRBJ1-2; TRBD1 aligns across 7 bases. The CDR3 is 13 residues long. The V gene's germline CDR1 is SEHNR and CDR2 FQNEAQ (reference sequence). The junction had 7 bases not matched to a gene; V was cut back by 5 bases and J by 7 bases. CDR3 nucleotides: TGTGCCAGCAGCCAGGAGACAGGGATTGGCTACACCTTC. Encoded protein: CASSQETGIGYTF.